This TCR beta chain emerged from a study of graft-versus-host responses after intestinal transplantation. About the study: Among the recipients, transplants were multivisceral, liver-intestinal, or isolated intestinal.

TCRdb's table, derived via immunoSEQ multiplex PCR, lists solely in-frame clones and lacks some. The sample yields 90,000 or so clones, around 80% seen once. Notes on this clone: Antigen: not known.

Study conclusions and caveats: Recipient marrow held GvH clones, some first seen in ileum or blood. Levels of circulating GvH clones at their peak were associated with early post-transplant HvG declines. Patients who carried graft-donor T cell macrochimerism also had high graft-versus-host to host-versus-graft clonal ratios in their allografts.

The CDR3 consists of 10 residues. The germline V and J ends were trimmed by 4 bases and 5 bases, with 3 bases remaining between them. CDR1 and CDR2 (germline): SGDLS, YYNGEE. The source material was unstimulated CD4+ T cells sorted from spleen or lymph node cells, sampled before intestinal transplant. The V and J genes are TRBV9 and TRBJ1-2; no firm D call. This receptor was obtained from a human donor who received an intestinal transplant. The CDR3, as DNA: TGTGCCAGCAGCTCGTATGGCTACACCTTC. Translation gives CASSSYGYTF.